In this sample, the clone carrying this TCR beta chain turned up a few times. Its target is unknown. The sample is drawn from a study of blood T cells in healthy people across ages. General observations from the study: Correlation between TCR beta diversity and naive T cell percentage was strong. Estimates based on one million T cells were treated as lower bounds.

The CDR3 sequence is 13 residues long. Germline CDR1 SQVTM, CDR2 ANQGSEA. The ends lost 7 bases at V and 4 bases at J; junction bases unmatched: 6. PCR was performed a second time for about 7 to 11 cycles using a sample-barcoded 5' primer and a J-beta primer mix. Each cDNA molecule received a tag from a template-switch adaptor that had 12 random nucleotides. One entry per CDR3 protein results from TCRdb running MiXCR on the 5' RACE reads. The sample yields about a million distinct CDR3 sequences, just over 50% seen once. The sample consisted of blood. The clonotype comes from a woman in her sixties in good health. The chain combines TRBV29-1 with TRBJ2-5, with TRBD2 matching 10 bases. The DNA for the CDR3 is TGCAGCGCTAGGACTAGCGGTACAGAGACCCAGTACTTC. Translated, it gives CSARTSGTETQYF.